The source of this T cell receptor beta chain is a study of T cell responses to AZD1222 COVID-19 vaccine. Broader study findings: Spike-specific TCR breadth rose after two AZD1222 doses, and depth rose as well.

As concerns this clone: The antigen remains undetermined.

Method: immunoSEQ multiplex PCR; TCRdb's copy keeps in-frame clones and lacks some. The profile shows 120,000 or so clones, around 85% of them singletons. Germline values: CDR1 SGHNT, CDR2 YENEEA. The CDR3 is 16 residues long. V was pared by 5 bases and J by 0 bases, with 14 bases between. The starting material was peripheral blood, obtained on day 0 of AZD1222 vaccination. This sequence was found in an adult in good health. The chain joins TRBV11-3 to TRBJ2-1; no reliable D call. CDR3 DNA: TGTGCCAGCAGCCTGTCGAGGAGCAGCTCCTACAATGAGCAGTTCTTC. It specifies CASSLSRSSSYNEQFF.